Included here is one T cell receptor (beta chain) sequence, with context. As yet, its antigen is unknown. The CDR3 covers 15 residues. Germline V gene data show CDR1 as SGHRS and CDR2 as YFSETQ. The V end lost 4 bases, the J end lost 2 bases, and 13 bases lay between the germline ends. The data derive from a study of a mutant IDH1 vaccine in newly diagnosed glioma. Study as a whole: The start of vaccination came 4-6 weeks after radiotherapy alone, or with temozolomide cycles.

Generated by immunoSEQ multiplex PCR, the TCRdb table keeps only in-frame clones and is missing some. The data contain approximately 43,000 clones, around 79% of them singletons. Time point given: week 23, last vaccination. It was 300 ug of mutant IDH1 20-mer peptide that made up each vaccine dose, given with topical imiquimod. This TCR derives from a woman between 40 and 55 years old with glioma. Some clones in this sample may be carry-over from other donors' samples. The J gene is TRBJ1-5, the V gene TRBV5-1; the D gene is possibly TRBD1 (6 bases). Sequenced here: PBMCs, sampled from a glioma patient whose treatment included an IDH1 peptide vaccine. The CDR3: CASSPRWTGNQPQHF. The CDR3 DNA is TGCGCCAGCAGCCCACGCTGGACAGGCAATCAGCCCCAGCATTTT.